Listed below are T cell receptor beta chains from one sample, sequenced in a study of CD8 T cells in ankylosing spondylitis. TCRdb redid the calling of the 5' RACE reads with MiXCR, one entry per CDR3 protein. The sample yields approximately 500,000 distinct CDR3 sequences, 12% seen once. The sequenced material came from blood, either unsorted or a sorted T cell fraction (not recorded which). The receptors shown here come from a male donor with ankylosing spondylitis. Each CDR3 is given with its conserved first and last residue. The order of the fields is V gene, clone size, D gene, J gene, CDR3 DNA, CDR3 protein. D genes are given only for firm matches. Part of the rows lack a size; the others show once, few, many or a class for expanded clones.

>TRBV6-5|few|-|TRBJ2-1
TGTGCCAGCAGTTCCGGGACAACGTCGGGGGATGAGCAGTTCTTC
CASSSGTTSGDEQFF
>TRBV7-2|few|-|TRBJ2-2
TGTGCCAGCAGCCCCGATCCAGGGAACTTCCCTTTGTTTTTT
CASSPDPGNFPLFF
>TRBV2|many|TRBD2|TRBJ2-4
TGTGCCAGCCTTAGCGGGCTAGCCAAAAACATTCAGTACTTC
CASLSGLAKNIQYF
>TRBV4-2|-|TRBD2|TRBJ2-3
TGTGCCAGCAGCCCCCTTAGCGGGAGGATTTACACAGATACGCAGTATTTT
CASSPLSGRIYTDTQYF
>TRBV5-1|many|-|TRBJ2-1
TGCGCCAGCAGCTTGGCCGATCGCCCCCTAGCCCTCTACAATGAGCAGTTCTTC
CASSLADRPLALYNEQFF
>TRBV21-1|few|-|TRBJ2-4
TGTGCCAGTTGCCACTGTATAGCCAAAAACATTCAGTACTTC
CASCHCIAKNIQYF
>TRBV19|-|-|TRBJ2-2
TGTGCCAGTAGTATGGGGACACACCTCGGAACCGGGGAGCTGTTTTTT
CASSMGTHLGTGELFF
>TRBV6-5|-|-|TRBJ1-3
TGTGCCAGCAGTTACTCAAGCAGGGAGTCTGGAAACACCATATATTTT
CASSYSSRESGNTIYF
>TRBV5-5|few|-|TRBJ1-2
TGTGCCAGCACCCCGGACACTAGGAGCTATGGCTACACCTTC
CASTPDTRSYGYTF
>TRBV11-2|many|-|TRBJ2-3
TGTGCCAGCAGCACTGGGGCGGCCTCTAGCACAGATACGCAGTATTTT
CASSTGAASSTDTQYF
>TRBV4-1|few|-|TRBJ2-5
TGCGCCAGCAGCCAAGCTTCTCTTCAAGAGACCCAGTACTTC
CASSQASLQETQYF
>TRBV2|few|TRBD2|TRBJ2-1
TGTGCCAGCACCGATCTAGCGGGAGTTTACAATGAGCAGTTCTTC
CASTDLAGVYNEQFF
>TRBV29-1|few|-|TRBJ1-2
TGCAGCGTTGAGGGGGACGACGGCTATGGCTACACCTTC
CSVEGDDGYGYTF
>TRBV7-9|few|TRBD1|TRBJ1-5
TGTGCCAGCCACCCGGGACAGGGTAGCAATCAGCCCCAGCATTTT
CASHPGQGSNQPQHF
>TRBV12-3/TRBV12-4|many|TRBD2|TRBJ2-4
TGTGCCAGCAGTGTAGCGGGAGAATGGAACATTCAGTACTTC
CASSVAGEWNIQYF
>TRBV7-9|-|-|TRBJ1-5
TGTGCCAGCAGCCATGGACAAGATCAGCCCCAGCATTTT
CASSHGQDQPQHF
>TRBV5-1|-|TRBD1|TRBJ2-2
TGCGCCAGCAGCCGTCAGGGGGACCTAAACACCGGGGAGCTGTTTTTT
CASSRQGDLNTGELFF
>TRBV27|-|-|TRBJ1-1
TGTGCCAGCAGTTTAGGGGTTCTGGGTAGCACTGAAGCTTTCTTT
CASSLGVLGSTEAFF
>TRBV24-1|-|TRBD1|TRBJ1-5
TGTGCCACCAGTGACCCCCGGACAGGGGATCAGCCCCAGCATTTT
CATSDPRTGDQPQHF
>TRBV5-1|many|TRBD2|TRBJ2-2
TGCGCCAGCAGTCGTCTAAAGGGGACTAGCGCCACGAACACCGGGGAGCTGTTTTTT
CASSRLKGTSATNTGELFF
>TRBV2|-|-|TRBJ2-2
TGTGCCAGCAAGTGGAGACTAGGGGGAGGAACCGGGGAGCTGTTTTTT
CASKWRLGGGTGELFF